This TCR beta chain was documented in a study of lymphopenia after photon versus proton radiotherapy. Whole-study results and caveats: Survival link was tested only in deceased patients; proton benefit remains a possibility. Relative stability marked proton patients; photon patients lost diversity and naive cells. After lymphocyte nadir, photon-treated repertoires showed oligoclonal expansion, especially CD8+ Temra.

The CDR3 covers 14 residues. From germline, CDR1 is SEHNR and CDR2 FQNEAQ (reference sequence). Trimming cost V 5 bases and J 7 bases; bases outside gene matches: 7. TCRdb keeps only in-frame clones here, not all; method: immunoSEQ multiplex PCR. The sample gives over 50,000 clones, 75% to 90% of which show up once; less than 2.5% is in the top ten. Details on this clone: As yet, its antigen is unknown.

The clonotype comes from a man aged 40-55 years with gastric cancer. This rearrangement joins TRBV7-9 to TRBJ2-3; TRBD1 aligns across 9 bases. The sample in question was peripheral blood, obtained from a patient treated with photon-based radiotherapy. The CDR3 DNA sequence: TGTGCCAGCAGCCGAGAGGACAGGGGCCATACGCAGTATTTT. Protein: CASSREDRGHTQYF.